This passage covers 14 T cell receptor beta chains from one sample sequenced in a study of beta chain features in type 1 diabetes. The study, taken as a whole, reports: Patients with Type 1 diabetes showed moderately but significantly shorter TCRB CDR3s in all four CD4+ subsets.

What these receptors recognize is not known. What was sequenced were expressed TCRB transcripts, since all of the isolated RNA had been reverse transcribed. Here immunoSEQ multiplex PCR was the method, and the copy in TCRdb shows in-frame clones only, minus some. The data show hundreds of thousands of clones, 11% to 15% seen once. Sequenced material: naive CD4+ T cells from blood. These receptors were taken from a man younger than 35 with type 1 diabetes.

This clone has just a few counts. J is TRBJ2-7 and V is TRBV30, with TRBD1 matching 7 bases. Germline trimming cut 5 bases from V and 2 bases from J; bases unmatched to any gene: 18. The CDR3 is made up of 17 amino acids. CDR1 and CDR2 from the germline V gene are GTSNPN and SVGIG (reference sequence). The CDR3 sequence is CAWVGPRQGGMAYEQYF. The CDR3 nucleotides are TGTGCCTGGGTGGGCCCACGACAGGGTGGTATGGCCTACGAGCAGTACTTC.

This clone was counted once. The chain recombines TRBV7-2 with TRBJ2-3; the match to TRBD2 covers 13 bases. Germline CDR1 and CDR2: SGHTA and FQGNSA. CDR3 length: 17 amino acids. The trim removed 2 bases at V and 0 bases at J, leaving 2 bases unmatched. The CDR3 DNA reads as TGTGCCAGCAGCTTAAGGACTAGCGGGGGAAGCACAGATACGCAGTATTTT. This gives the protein CASSLRTSGGSTDTQYF.

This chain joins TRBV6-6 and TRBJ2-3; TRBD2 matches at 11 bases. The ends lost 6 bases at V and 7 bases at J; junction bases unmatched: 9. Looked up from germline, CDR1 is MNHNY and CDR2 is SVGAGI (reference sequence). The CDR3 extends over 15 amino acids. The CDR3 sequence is CASRLTSGSKNTQYF. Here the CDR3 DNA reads TGTGCCAGCAGACTAACTAGCGGGAGTAAGAATACGCAGTATTTT.

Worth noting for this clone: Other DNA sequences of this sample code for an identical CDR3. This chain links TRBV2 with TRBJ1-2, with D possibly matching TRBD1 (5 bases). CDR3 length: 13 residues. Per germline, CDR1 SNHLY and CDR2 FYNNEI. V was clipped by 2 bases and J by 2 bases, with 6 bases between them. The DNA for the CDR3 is TGTGCCAGCAGTGAACAGGGAAACTATGGCTACACCTTC. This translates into CASSEQGNYGYTF.

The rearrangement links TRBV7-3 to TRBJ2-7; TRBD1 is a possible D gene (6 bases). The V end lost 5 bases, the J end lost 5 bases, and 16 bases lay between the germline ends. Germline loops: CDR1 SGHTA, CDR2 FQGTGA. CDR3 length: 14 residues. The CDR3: CASSPQPGAHEQYF. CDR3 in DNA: TGTGCCAGCAGCCCTCAGCCAGGGGCACACGAGCAGTACTTC.

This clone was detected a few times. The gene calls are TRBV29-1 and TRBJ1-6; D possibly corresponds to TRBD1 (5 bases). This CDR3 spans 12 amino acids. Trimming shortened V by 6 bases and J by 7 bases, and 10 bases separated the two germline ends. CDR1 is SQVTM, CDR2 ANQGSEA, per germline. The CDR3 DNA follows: TGCAGCGTACAGGAGGCAAATTCACCCCTCCACTTT. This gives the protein CSVQEANSPLHF.

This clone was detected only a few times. The CDR3 region is CASTTIGNEQYF. CDR3 DNA sequence: TGTGCCAGCACCACAATCGGAAACGAGCAGTACTTC. The V and J genes are TRBV6-5 and TRBJ2-7; the D is unclear. The CDR3 has 12 residues. CDR1 is MNHEY and CDR2 is SVGAGI in the germline V gene. Trimming pared 7 bases from V and 5 bases from J, leaving 12 bases between.

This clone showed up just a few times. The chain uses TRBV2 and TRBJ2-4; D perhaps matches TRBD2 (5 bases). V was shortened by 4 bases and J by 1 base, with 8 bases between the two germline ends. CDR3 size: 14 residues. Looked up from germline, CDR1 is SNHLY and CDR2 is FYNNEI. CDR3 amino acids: CASSVSGAKNIQYF. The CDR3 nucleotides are TGTGCCAGCAGTGTTTCGGGGGCCAAAAACATTCAGTACTTC.

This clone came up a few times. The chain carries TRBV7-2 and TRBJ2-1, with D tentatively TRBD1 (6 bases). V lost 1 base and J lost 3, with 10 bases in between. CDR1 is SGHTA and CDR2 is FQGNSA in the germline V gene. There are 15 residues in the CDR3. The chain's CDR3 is CASSLGAGVYNEQFF. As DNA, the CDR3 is TGTGCCAGCAGCTTAGGGGCAGGGGTCTACAATGAGCAGTTCTTC.

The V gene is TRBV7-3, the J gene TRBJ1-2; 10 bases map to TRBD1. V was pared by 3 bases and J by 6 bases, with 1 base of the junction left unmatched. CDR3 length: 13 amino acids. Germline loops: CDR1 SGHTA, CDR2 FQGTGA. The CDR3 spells CASSFGTGDGYTF. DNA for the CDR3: TGTGCCAGCAGCTTCGGGACAGGGGATGGCTACACCTTC.

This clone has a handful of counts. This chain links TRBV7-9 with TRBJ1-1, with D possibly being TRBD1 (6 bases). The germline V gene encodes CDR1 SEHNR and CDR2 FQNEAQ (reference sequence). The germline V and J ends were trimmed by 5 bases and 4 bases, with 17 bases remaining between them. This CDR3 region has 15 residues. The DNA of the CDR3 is TGTGCCAGCAGCGCCGGGGGACATTGGATCACTGAAGCTTTCTTT. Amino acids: CASSAGGHWITEAFF.

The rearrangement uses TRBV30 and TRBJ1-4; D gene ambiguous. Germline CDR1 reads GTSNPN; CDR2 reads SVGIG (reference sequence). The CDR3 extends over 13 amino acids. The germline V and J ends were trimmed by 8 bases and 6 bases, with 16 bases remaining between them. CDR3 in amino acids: CAHGSYWDEKLFF. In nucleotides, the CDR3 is TGTGCCCATGGGTCCTACTGGGATGAAAAACTGTTTTTT.

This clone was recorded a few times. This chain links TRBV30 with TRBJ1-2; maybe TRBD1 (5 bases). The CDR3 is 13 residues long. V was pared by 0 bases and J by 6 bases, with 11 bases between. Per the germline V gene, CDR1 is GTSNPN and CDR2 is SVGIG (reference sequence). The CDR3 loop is CAWSVRAGNGYTF. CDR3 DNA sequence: TGTGCCTGGAGTGTGCGGGCAGGGAATGGCTACACCTTC.

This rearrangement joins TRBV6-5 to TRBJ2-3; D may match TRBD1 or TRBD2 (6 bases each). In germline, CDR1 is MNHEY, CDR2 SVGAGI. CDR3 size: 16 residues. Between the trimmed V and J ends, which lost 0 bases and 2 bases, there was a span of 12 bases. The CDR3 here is CASSYSTGAPTDTQYF. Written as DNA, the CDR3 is TGTGCCAGCAGTTACTCAACGGGGGCGCCCACAGATACGCAGTATTTT.